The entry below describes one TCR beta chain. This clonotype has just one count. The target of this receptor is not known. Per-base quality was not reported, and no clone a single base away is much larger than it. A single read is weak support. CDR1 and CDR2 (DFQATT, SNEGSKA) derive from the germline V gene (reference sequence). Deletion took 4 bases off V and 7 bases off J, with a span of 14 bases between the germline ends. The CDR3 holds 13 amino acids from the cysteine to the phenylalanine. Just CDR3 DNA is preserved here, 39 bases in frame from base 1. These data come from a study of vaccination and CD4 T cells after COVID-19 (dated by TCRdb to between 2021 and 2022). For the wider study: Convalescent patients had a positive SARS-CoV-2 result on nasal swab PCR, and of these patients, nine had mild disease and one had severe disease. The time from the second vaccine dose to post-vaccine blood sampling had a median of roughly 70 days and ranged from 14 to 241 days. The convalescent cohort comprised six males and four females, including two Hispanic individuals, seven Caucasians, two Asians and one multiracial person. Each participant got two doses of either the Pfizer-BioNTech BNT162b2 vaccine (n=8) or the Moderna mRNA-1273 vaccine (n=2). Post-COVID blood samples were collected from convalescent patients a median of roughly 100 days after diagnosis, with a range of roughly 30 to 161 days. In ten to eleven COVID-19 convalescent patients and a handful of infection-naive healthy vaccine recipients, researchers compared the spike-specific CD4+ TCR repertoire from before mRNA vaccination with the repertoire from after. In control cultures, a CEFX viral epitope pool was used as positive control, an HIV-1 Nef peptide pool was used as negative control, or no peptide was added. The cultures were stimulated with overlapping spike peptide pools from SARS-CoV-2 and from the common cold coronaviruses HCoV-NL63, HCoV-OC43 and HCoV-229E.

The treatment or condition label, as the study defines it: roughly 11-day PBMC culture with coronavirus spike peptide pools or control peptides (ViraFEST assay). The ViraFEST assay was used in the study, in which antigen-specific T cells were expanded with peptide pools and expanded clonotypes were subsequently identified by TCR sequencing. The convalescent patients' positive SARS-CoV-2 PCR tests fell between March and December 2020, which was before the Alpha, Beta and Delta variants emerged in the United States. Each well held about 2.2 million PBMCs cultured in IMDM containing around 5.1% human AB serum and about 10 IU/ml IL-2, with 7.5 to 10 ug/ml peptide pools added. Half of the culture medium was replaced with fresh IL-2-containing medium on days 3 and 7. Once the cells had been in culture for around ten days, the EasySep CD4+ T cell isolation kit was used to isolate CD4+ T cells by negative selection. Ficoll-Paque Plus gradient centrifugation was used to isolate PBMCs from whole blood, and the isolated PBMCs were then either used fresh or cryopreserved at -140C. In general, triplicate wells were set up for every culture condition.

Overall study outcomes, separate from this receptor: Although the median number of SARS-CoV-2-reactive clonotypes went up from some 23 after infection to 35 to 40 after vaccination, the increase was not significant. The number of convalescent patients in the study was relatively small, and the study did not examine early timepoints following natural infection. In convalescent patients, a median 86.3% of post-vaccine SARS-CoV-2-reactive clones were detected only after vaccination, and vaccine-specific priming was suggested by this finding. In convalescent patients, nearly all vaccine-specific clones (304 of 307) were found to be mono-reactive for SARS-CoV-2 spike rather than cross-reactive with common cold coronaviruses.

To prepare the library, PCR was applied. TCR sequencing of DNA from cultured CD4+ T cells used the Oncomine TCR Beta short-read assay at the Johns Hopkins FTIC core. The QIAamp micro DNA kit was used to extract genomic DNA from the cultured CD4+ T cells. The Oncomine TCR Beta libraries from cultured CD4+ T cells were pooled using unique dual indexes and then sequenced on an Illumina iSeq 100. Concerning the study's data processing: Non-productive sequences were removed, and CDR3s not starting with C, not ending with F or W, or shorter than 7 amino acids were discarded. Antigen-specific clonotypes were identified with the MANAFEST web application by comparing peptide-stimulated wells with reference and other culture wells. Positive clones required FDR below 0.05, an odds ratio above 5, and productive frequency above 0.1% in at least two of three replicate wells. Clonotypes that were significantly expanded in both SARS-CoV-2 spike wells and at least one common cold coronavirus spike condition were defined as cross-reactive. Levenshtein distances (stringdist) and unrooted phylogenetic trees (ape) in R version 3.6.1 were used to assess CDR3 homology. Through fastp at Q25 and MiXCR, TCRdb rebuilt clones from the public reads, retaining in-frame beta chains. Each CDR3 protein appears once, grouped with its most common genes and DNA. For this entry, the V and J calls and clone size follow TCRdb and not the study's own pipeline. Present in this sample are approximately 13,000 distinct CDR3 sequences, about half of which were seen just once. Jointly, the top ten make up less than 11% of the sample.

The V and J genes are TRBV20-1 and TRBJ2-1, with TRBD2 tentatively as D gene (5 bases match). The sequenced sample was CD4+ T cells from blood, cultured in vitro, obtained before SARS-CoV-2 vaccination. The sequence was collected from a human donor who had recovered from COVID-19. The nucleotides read TGCAGTGCTACCATTAAACTAGGAAATGAGCAGTTCTTC. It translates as CSATIKLGNEQFF.